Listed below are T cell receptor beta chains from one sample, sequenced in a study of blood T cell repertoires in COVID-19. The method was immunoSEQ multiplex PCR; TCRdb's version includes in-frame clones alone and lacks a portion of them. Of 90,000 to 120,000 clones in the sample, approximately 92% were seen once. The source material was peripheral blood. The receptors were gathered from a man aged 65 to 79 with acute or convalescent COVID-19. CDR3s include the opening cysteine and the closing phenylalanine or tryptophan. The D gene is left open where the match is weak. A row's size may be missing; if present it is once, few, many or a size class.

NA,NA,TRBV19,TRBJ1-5,CASSGGDGSNQPQHF,TGTGCCAGTAGTGGGGGGGACGGGAGCAATCAGCCCCAGCATTTT
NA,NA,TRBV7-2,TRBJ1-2,CASSLAPEGGGYTF,TGTGCCAGCAGCTTAGCGCCGGAGGGAGGGGGCTACACCTTC
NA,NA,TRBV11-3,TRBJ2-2,CASSLGTSRLNTGELFF,TGTGCCAGCAGCTTGGGGACATCTCGGTTGAACACCGGGGAGCTGTTTTTT
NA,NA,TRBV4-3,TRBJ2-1,CASSQDSSYGNEQFF,TGCGCCAGCAGCCAAGACTCGAGCTACGGCAATGAGCAGTTCTTC
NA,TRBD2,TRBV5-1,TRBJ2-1,CASSLGLAGVNEQFF,TGCGCCAGCAGCTTGGGACTAGCGGGAGTCAATGAGCAGTTCTTC
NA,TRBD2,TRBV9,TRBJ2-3,CASSVGASGVTDTQYF,TGTGCCAGCAGCGTAGGGGCTAGCGGGGTTACAGATACGCAGTATTTT
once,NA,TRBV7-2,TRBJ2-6,CASSLRHASGANVLTF,TGTGCCAGCAGCCTCCGACACGCCTCTGGGGCCAACGTCCTGACTTTC
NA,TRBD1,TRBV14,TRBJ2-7,CASSPYGTGFYEQYF,TGTGCCAGCAGCCCCTACGGGACAGGGTTTTACGAGCAGTACTTC
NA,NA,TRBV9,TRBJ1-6,CASSVTNNSPLHF,TGTGCCAGCAGCGTAACTAATAATTCACCCCTCCACTTT
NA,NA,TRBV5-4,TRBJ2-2,CASSFTGAGELFF,TGTGCCAGCAGCTTCACGGGGGCCGGGGAGCTGTTTTTT
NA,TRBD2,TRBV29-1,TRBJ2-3,CSVEDLGLAGGETQYF,TGCAGCGTTGAAGATCTTGGGCTAGCGGGGGGGGAAACGCAGTATTTT
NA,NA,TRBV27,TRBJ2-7,CASSLRRYGSTYEQYF,TGTGCCAGCAGTTTGAGGAGATACGGGAGTACCTACGAGCAGTACTTC